The next 24 T cell receptor beta chains were all read from a single sample in a study of shared clonotypes between healthy human individuals. The naive CD8 subset, CD45RO-negative cells positively selected for CCR7, excluded terminally differentiated effector memory CD45RA+ cells. Some clones are missing from TCRdb's copy, which holds only in-frame ones; the method was immunoSEQ multiplex PCR. The table has about 2.1 million clones, around 93% seen once; the top ten hold more than 1.5%. The sample consisted of naive CD8+ T cells from PBMCs. These receptors all stem from a man between 18 and 35 years old in good health. Some clones in this sample may be carry-over from other donors' samples.

The rearrangement uses TRBV10-1 and TRBJ2-5; D perhaps matches TRBD2 (6 bases). The germline gives CDR1 WNHNN, CDR2 SYGVQD (reference sequence). The CDR3 has 14 residues. Trimming stripped 0 bases from V and 9 bases from J, with 14 bases between. CDR3 amino acids: CASSESWSGRAQYF. The DNA for the CDR3 is TGCGCCAGCAGTGAGTCGTGGAGCGGGCGGGCCCAGTACTTC.

The chain recombines TRBV29-1 with TRBJ2-5; D remains ambiguous. The CDR3 extends over 16 amino acids. The germline V and J ends were trimmed by 1 base and 2 bases, with 17 bases remaining between them. CDR1 is SQVTM, CDR2 ANQGSEA, per germline. CDR3 sequence: CSVEAPLIYPQETQYF. The CDR3 nucleotides are TGCAGCGTTGAAGCCCCCTTAATATACCCTCAAGAGACCCAGTACTTC.

V gene TRBV5-1 combines with J gene TRBJ2-7, with 7 bases that match TRBD1. This CDR3 contains 14 residues. Per the germline V gene, CDR1 is SGHRS and CDR2 is YFSETQ. J gave up 1 base and V 4 bases, and 5 bases lay outside the gene matches. CDR3 nucleotides: TGCGCCAGCAGCCCTCGGACAGGTTCCTACGAGCAGTACTTC. Translated: CASSPRTGSYEQYF.

This chain links TRBV6-6 with TRBJ2-3; 8 bases agree with TRBD2. V shed 5 bases and J 0 bases; nucleotides not matched to a gene: 1. The CDR3 extends over 14 amino acids. Per germline, CDR1 MNHNY and CDR2 SVGAGI (reference sequence). Here the CDR3 DNA reads TGTGCCAGCAGTACTAGCGGCAGCACAGATACGCAGTATTTT. It is translated as CASSTSGSTDTQYF.

Worth noting for this clone: The sample has other DNA sequences that encode this CDR3 too. In DNA form, the CDR3 reads TGTGCCAGCAGCCCCACCGGGACAGGGGTTTACGAGCAGTACTTC. Amino acids: CASSPTGTGVYEQYF. The chain joins TRBV9 to TRBJ2-7; 10 nucleotides align to TRBD1. The germline gives CDR1 SGDLS, CDR2 YYNGEE. The CDR3 runs to 15 residues. Trimming removed 4 bases from V and 4 bases from J; junction bases left unmatched: 8.

As DNA, the CDR3 is TGTGCCAGCAGCTTAGCCCCCTGGCGGGAGGGATCACACGAGCAGTACTTC. It encodes CASSLAPWREGSHEQYF. This chain joins TRBV11-2 and TRBJ2-7, with TRBD2 matching over 9 bases. Germline V gene sequence: CDR1 SGHAT, CDR2 FQNNGV. The CDR3 consists of 17 residues. The V segment lost 1 base and the J segment 5 bases; nucleotides outside the gene matches: 12. The variable domain in full, with the rest retrieved from reference TRBV11-2 and TRBJ2-7, is EAGVAQSPRYKIIEKRQSVAFWCNPISGHATLYWYQQILGQGPKLLIQFQNNGVVDDSQLPKDRFSAERLKGVDSTLKIQPAKLEDSAVYLCASSLAPWREGSHEQYFGPGTRLTVT.

J is TRBJ2-2 and V is TRBV6-4; TRBD1 agrees at 9 bases. The CDR3 sequence is 15 residues long. Germline V lookup: CDR1 MRHNA, CDR2 SNTAGT. V lost 9 bases and J lost 7; bases outside the gene matches: 12. The CDR3 sequence is CARPIGQGMGGELFF. The CDR3 DNA reads as TGTGCCAGGCCGATTGGACAGGGGATGGGCGGGGAGCTGTTTTTT.

Here the CDR3 reads CASSVGHGNTGELFF. Written as DNA, the CDR3 is TGTGCCAGCAGCGTAGGGCACGGAAACACCGGGGAGCTGTTTTTT. The chain links TRBV9 to TRBJ2-2; no clear D. V gave up 0 bases and J gave up 2 bases, with 8 bases separating them. In germline, CDR1 is SGDLS, CDR2 YYNGEE. The CDR3 spans 15 residues.

With respect to this clone: The same CDR3 arises from other DNA sequences in this sample as well. V is TRBV7-2 and J is TRBJ2-1; 7 bases are a match to TRBD1. Germline values: CDR1 SGHTA, CDR2 FQGNSA. V gave up 5 bases and J gave up 0 bases; unmatched junction bases: 1. The CDR3 has 14 residues. In nucleotides, the CDR3 is TGTGCCAGCAGCCCAGGGGGCTCCTACAATGAGCAGTTCTTC. Residues: CASSPGGSYNEQFF.

Comment on this clone: The identical CDR3 is also encoded by other nucleotide sequences in the sample. This chain uses TRBV4-1 with TRBJ1-3; no reliable D call. From germline, CDR1 is MGHRA and CDR2 YSYEKL. This CDR3 spans 15 amino acids. V lost 4 bases, J lost 0 bases, and 10 bases lay in between. CDR3 sequence: CASSPDRRSGNTIYF. The CDR3 region has the DNA TGCGCCAGCAGCCCGGACCGGCGCTCTGGAAACACCATATATTTT.

This sequence joins TRBV5-1 and TRBJ2-1; 7 nucleotides align to TRBD1. Germline CDR1 is SGHRS and CDR2 is YFSETQ. J was trimmed by 6 bases and V by 3 bases; bases with no gene match: 18. The CDR3 has 18 residues. CDR3 protein: CASSSVPTGTVISNEQFF. The DNA for the CDR3 is TGCGCCAGCAGCTCCGTCCCCACCGGGACAGTAATATCCAATGAGCAGTTCTTC.

The chain recombines TRBV5-1 with TRBJ2-7, with 9 bases lining up with TRBD1. The CDR3 consists of 15 residues. The V gene's germline CDR1 is SGHRS and CDR2 YFSETQ. Trimming at V came to 3 bases and at J to 4 bases, leaving 8 bases not matched to a gene. The CDR3 coding sequence is TGCGCCAGCAGCTCGTCCTGGACAGGGGAGTACGAGCAGTACTTC. This codes for CASSSSWTGEYEQYF.

V and J are TRBV30 and TRBJ2-7; 7 bases line up with TRBD1. The CDR3 covers 19 residues. The V gene end was trimmed by 3 bases and the J gene end by 2 bases; junction bases not matched to a gene: 22. Germline V gives CDR1 GTSNPN, CDR2 SVGIG (reference sequence). CDR3 bases: TGTGCCTGGAGGGACCAAATACCCTGGGACAGAGGGGTCACCTACGAGCAGTACTTC. Protein: CAWRDQIPWDRGVTYEQYF.

Concerning this clone itself: This specimen includes other DNA sequences encoding the same CDR3. The V call is TRBV5-1, the J call TRBJ2-3; 7 positions agree with TRBD1. Germline trimming cut 3 bases from V and 3 bases from J; bases unmatched to any gene: 7. Germline V gene sequence: CDR1 SGHRS, CDR2 YFSETQ. There are 15 residues in the CDR3. This CDR3 is CASSSGQFSTDTQYF. The DNA of the CDR3 is TGCGCCAGCAGCTCGGGACAGTTTTCGACAGATACGCAGTATTTT. The full variable domain, in which reference TRBV5-1 and TRBJ2-3 provide the parts outside the CDR3, is KAGVTQTPRYLIKTRGQQVTLSCSPISGHRSVSWYQQTPGQGLQFLFEYFSETQRNKGNFPGRFSGRQFSNSRSEMNVSTLELGDSALYLCASSSGQFSTDTQYFGPGTRLTVL.

The rearrangement links TRBV27 to TRBJ2-1; 9 bases agree with TRBD1. J lost 7 bases, V lost 2 bases, and 9 bases had no gene match. CDR3 size: 16 residues. In germline, CDR1 is MNHEY, CDR2 SMNVEV (reference sequence). The CDR3 bases are TGTGCCAGCAGTTTAGAGGTACAGGGGGCCTGGAATGAGCAGTTCTTC. This translates into CASSLEVQGAWNEQFF.

This chain connects TRBV30 to TRBJ1-1; D is uncertain. Germline V gives CDR1 GTSNPN, CDR2 SVGIG (reference sequence). CDR3 size: 13 residues. CDR3 loop: CAYGGGVGTEAFF. DNA of the CDR3: TGTGCTTACGGCGGCGGGGTTGGGACTGAAGCTTTCTTT.

V is TRBV19 and J is TRBJ2-3, with TRBD2 identical over 8 bases. The V segment lost 3 bases and the J segment 5 bases; nucleotides outside the gene matches: 13. Looked up from germline, CDR1 is LNHDA and CDR2 is SQIVND (reference sequence). The CDR3 has 17 amino acids. CDR3 bases: TGTGCCAGTAGTATCCTTCCCGCGGGAGGCGCCAGAGATACGCAGTATTTT. Residues: CASSILPAGGARDTQYF.

The genes are TRBV9 and TRBJ2-1; 7 nucleotides agree with TRBD2. Germline V gives CDR1 SGDLS, CDR2 YYNGEE. The CDR3 is 14 residues long. Losses at the gene ends were 0 bases for V and 15 bases for J; bases not matched to a gene: 12. CDR3 DNA sequence: TGTGCCAGCAGCGTAGACGCGGGAGTTGGTTACCGGTTCTTC. It codes for CASSVDAGVGYRFF.

This clone was seen once. The chain uses TRBV5-6 and TRBJ2-7; 14 bases align to TRBD2. Per germline, CDR1 SGHDT and CDR2 YYEEEE. There are 16 residues in the CDR3. V was clipped by 3 bases and J by 3 bases; unmatched bases: 5. The CDR3 here is CASSSGLAGEYYEQYF. CDR3 nucleotides: TGTGCCAGCAGCTCGGGACTAGCGGGAGAGTACTACGAGCAGTACTTC.

A single count supports this clone. The chain couples TRBV11-2 to TRBJ1-1; D remains ambiguous. CDR3 length: 13 amino acids. Germline CDR1 is SGHAT and CDR2 is FQNNGV. Trimming cost V 3 bases and J 3 bases, with 8 bases left between them. CDR3 in amino acids: CASSFLEDTEAFF. CDR3 nucleotides: TGTGCCAGCAGCTTTCTCGAGGACACTGAAGCTTTCTTT. Together with reference TRBV11-2 and TRBJ1-1, the CDR3 gives the full variable domain: EAGVAQSPRYKIIEKRQSVAFWCNPISGHATLYWYQQILGQGPKLLIQFQNNGVVDDSQLPKDRFSAERLKGVDSTLKIQPAKLEDSAVYLCASSFLEDTEAFFGQGTRLTVV.

The rearrangement uses TRBV6-1 and TRBJ2-7; no firm D call. Germline V CDR1 and CDR2: MNHNS, SASEGT. V lost 0 bases and J lost 3, with 9 bases in between. The CDR3 covers 14 residues. The CDR3 spells CASSEAGLVYEQYF. DNA for the CDR3: TGTGCCAGCAGTGAAGCAGGGCTCGTCTACGAGCAGTACTTC.

The rearrangement uses TRBV7-2 and TRBJ2-1, with 7 bases fitting TRBD1. Germline assignment: CDR1 SGHTA and CDR2 FQGNSA. Trimming took 0 bases from V and 4 from J; bases not matched to a gene: 3. This CDR3 region has 15 residues. CDR3 in DNA: TGTGCCAGCAGCTTAGCACAGGGGATTTACAATGAGCAGTTCTTC. Translated, it gives CASSLAQGIYNEQFF.

This clone was recorded once. This chain joins TRBV4-1 and TRBJ2-7; D is perhaps TRBD1 (6 bases). From germline, CDR1 is MGHRA and CDR2 YSYEKL. There are 14 residues in the CDR3. Trimming pared 3 bases from V and 2 bases from J, leaving 11 bases between. CDR3 sequence reads: CASSHQQGPYEQYF. CDR3 nucleotides: TGCGCCAGCAGCCATCAACAGGGACCCTACGAGCAGTACTTC.

With respect to this clone: Other DNA sequences in the sample encode the same CDR3. The gene calls are TRBV6-1 and TRBJ1-5; 10 bases agree with TRBD1. V was pared by 3 bases and J by 3 bases, with 5 bases of the junction left unmatched. CDR3 length: 16 residues. CDR1 and CDR2 (germline): MNHNS, SASEGT. DNA of the CDR3: TGTGCCAGCAGTGAGCGACAGGGGGCCGTCAATCAGCCCCAGCATTTT. Translated, it gives CASSERQGAVNQPQHF.